This T cell receptor (beta chain) was identified in a study of Graves' ophthalmopathy and Graves' hyperthyroidism. The CDR3 runs to 15 residues. Trimming took 8 bases from V and 6 from J; bases not matched to a gene: 12. CDR1 is SGHVS and CDR2 is FQNEAQ in the germline V gene. RNA transcripts served as template for amplifying TCR beta CDR3 sequences. A first-round RT-PCR used HTBI primers, followed by a second-round multiplex PCR. TCRdb re-called the multiplex PCR reads through MiXCR, storing one row per CDR3 protein. The sample has roughly 1.1 million distinct CDR3 sequences, about two fifths seen once.

The source is an adult man with Graves' hyperthyroidism. This chain connects TRBV7-8 to TRBJ2-2; 7 bases match TRBD1. Material: peripheral blood or thyroid tissue (not recorded which). The CDR3 bases are TGTGCCAGCTCACCACTCGGACAGGAGCCCGGGGAGCTGTTTTTT. This sequence encodes CASSPLGQEPGELFF.